The clone carrying this TCR beta chain was recorded once. This sample is drawn from a study of blood T cell repertoires in COVID-19. Study-wide background: Whether acute or convalescent, the COVID-19 samples came from the United States, Italy and Spain. PBMCs, B-cell-depleted T cells, or T cells provided the cDNA or gDNA that made up the material.

Some clones are missing from TCRdb's copy, which holds only in-frame ones; the method was immunoSEQ multiplex PCR. Seen here are about 220,000 clones, 83% observed once, and the top ten hold 3% to 4.5%. Participants were aged roughly 18 to 100 years from roughly 26 US areas. Assignments of participants to cohorts depended upon their own reported clinical history. CDR3 length: 15 residues. V shed 5 bases and J 2 bases; nucleotides not matched to a gene: 7. The germline CDR1 and CDR2 sequences are KGHSH and LQKENI. V usage is TRBV18 and J usage is TRBJ2-5; TRBD2 agrees at 8 bases. This receptor was taken from a middle-aged woman who had been exposed to COVID-19. The sample was PBMCs or T cells enriched from blood (not recorded which). CDR3 amino acids: CASSSGGAGQETQYF. In nucleotides, the CDR3 is TGTGCCAGCTCATCCGGGGGGGCAGGACAAGAGACCCAGTACTTC.